This passage covers 8 T cell receptor beta chains from one sample sequenced in a study of T cell changes during pregnancy in multiple sclerosis. Generated by immunoSEQ multiplex PCR, the TCRdb table keeps only in-frame clones and is missing some. The sample includes 50,000 to 65,000 clones, 88% seen only once; the top ten take about 0.4%. The sample was CD4+ T cells from peripheral blood mononuclear cells, taken in the third trimester of pregnancy. Every receptor here comes from a female donor with multiple sclerosis, enrolled in a pregnancy study.

The chain has TRBV9 and TRBJ2-1; D perhaps matches TRBD1 (7 bases). The V and J ends lost 0 bases and 3 bases respectively, with 19 bases between them. The germline CDR1 and CDR2 sequences are SGDLS and YYNGEE. CDR3 size: 18 residues. CDR3 loop: CASSVAGSGGPFYNEQFF. The CDR3 DNA is TGTGCCAGCAGCGTAGCGGGCTCAGGGGGGCCCTTCTACAATGAGCAGTTCTTC.

The chain has TRBV27 and TRBJ2-7; 10 bases line up with TRBD1. The CDR3 contains 15 residues. Germline V gene data show CDR1 as MNHEY and CDR2 as SMNVEV (reference sequence). Losses at the gene ends were 3 bases for V and 2 bases for J; bases not matched to a gene: 4. The CDR3 DNA reads TGTGCCAGCAGTTTTTTGGGACAGGGGACCTACGAGCAGTACTTC. It yields the protein CASSFLGQGTYEQYF.

The rearrangement links TRBV4-2 to TRBJ1-5, with D maybe TRBD1 (5 bases). This CDR3 region has 17 residues. Germline values: CDR1 LGHNA, CDR2 YNFKEQ. Trimming pared 1 base from V and 4 bases from J, leaving 17 bases between. The CDR3: CASSQVVQGGRNQPQHF. The CDR3, as DNA: TGTGCCAGCAGCCAAGTGGTCCAGGGTGGAAGGAATCAGCCCCAGCATTTT.

The chain links TRBV6-5 to TRBJ1-6; D perhaps matches TRBD1 (6 bases). Looked up from germline, CDR1 is MNHEY and CDR2 is SVGAGI. V was shortened by 2 bases and J by 9 bases, with 14 bases between the two germline ends. This CDR3 region has 15 residues. The CDR3 is CASSYRETGPSPLHF. The CDR3 DNA sequence: TGTGCCAGCAGTTACCGTGAGACAGGTCCTTCACCCCTCCACTTT.

The gene calls are TRBV7-9 and TRBJ2-1; TRBD2 is a possible D gene (6 bases). The V end was cut by 2 bases, the J end by 7 bases, with 24 bases between. This CDR3 is built from 18 residues. CDR1 is SEHNR, CDR2 FQNEAQ, per germline (reference sequence). The DNA of the CDR3 is TGTGCCAGCAGCTTAAACCATCGTGGAGCGTTGGGGAGGAATGAGCAGTTCTTC. Its protein is CASSLNHRGALGRNEQFF.

J is TRBJ1-6 and V is TRBV10-3; D might be TRBD1 (5 bases). The CDR3 has 15 amino acids. Germline V gene data show CDR1 as ENHRY and CDR2 as SYGVKD. V lost 7 bases and J 5 bases, leaving 15 bases between the germline ends. The CDR3 DNA reads TGTGCCATCACTCAGGGCCGCAACGATAATTCACCCCTCCACTTT. Amino acids: CAITQGRNDNSPLHF.

This clone appeared a few times. The J gene is TRBJ1-1, the V gene TRBV2; D gene uncertain. Germline V gives CDR1 SNHLY, CDR2 FYNNEI. The CDR3 contains 13 residues. V dropped 4 bases and J dropped 1 base, with 7 bases sitting between them. This CDR3 reads CASSVQPNTEAFF. CDR3 DNA sequence: TGTGCCAGCAGTGTACAGCCGAACACTGAAGCTTTCTTT.

This clone was counted only a few times. V and J are TRBV30 and TRBJ1-1, with D possibly TRBD1 on 6 matching bases. CDR1 and CDR2 (germline): GTSNPN, SVGIG (reference sequence). CDR3 length: 13 residues. Trimming shortened V by 1 base and J by 4 bases, and 10 bases separated the two germline ends. The chain's CDR3 is CAWSGLGGTEAFF. In DNA, the CDR3 is TGTGCCTGGAGTGGGTTAGGGGGCACTGAAGCTTTCTTT.